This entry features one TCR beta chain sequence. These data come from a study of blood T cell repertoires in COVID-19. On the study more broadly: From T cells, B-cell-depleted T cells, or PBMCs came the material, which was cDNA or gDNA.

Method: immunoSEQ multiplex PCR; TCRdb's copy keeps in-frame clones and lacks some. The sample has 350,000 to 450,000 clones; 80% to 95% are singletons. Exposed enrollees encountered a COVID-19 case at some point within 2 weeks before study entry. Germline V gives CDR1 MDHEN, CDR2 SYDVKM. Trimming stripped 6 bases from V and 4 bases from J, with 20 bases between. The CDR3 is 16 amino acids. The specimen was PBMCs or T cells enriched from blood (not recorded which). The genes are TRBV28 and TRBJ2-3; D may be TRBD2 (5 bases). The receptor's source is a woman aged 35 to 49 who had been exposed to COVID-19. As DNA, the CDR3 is TGTGCCAGCAGAGAAAGGTTAGCGTCCGCACCAGATACGCAGTATTTT. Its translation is CASRERLASAPDTQYF.